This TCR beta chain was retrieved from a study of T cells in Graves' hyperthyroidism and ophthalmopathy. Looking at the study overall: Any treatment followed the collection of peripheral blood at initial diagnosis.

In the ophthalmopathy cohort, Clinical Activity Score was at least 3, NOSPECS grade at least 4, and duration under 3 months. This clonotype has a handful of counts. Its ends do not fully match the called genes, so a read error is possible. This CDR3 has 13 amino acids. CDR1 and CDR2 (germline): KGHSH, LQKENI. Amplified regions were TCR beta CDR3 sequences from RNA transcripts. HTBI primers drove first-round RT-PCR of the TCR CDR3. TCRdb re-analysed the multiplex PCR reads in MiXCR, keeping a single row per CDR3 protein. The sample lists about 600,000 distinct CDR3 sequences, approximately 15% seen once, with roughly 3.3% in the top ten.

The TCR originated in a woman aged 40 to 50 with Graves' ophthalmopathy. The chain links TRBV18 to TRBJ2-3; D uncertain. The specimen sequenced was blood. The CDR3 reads CANSPKTLDTQYF. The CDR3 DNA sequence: TGTGCCAACTCACCAAAAACTTTAGATACGCAGTATTTT.